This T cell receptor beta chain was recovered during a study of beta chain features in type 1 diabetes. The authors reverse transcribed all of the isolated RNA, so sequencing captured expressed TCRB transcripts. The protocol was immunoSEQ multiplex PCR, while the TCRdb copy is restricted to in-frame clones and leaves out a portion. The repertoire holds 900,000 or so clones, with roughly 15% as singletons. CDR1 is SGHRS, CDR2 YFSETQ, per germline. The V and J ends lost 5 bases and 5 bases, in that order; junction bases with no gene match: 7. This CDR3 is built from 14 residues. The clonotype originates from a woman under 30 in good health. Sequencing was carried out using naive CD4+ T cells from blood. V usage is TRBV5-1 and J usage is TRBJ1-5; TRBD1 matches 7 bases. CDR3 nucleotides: TGCGCCAGCAGTTCCGGACAGGCCCATCAGCCCCAGCATTTT. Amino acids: CASSSGQAHQPQHF. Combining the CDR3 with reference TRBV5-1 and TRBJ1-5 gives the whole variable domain KAGVTQTPRYLIKTRGQQVTLSCSPISGHRSVSWYQQTPGQGLQFLFEYFSETQRNKGNFPGRFSGRQFSNSRSEMNVSTLELGDSALYLCASSSGQAHQPQHFGDGTRLSIL.